Following are 15 T cell receptor beta chains from one sample sequenced in a study of T cells in localized non-small cell lung cancer. Sequenced by immunoSEQ multiplex PCR; TCRdb stores in-frame clones only, minus some. Seen here are approximately 76,000 clones, 70% to 90% observed once, and the top ten hold roughly 9%. The sequences come from peripheral blood, collected before any cancer treatment. These receptors were obtained from a female donor over 55 with stage I lung adenocarcinoma.

This clone was found once. CDR3 sequence (DNA): TGCGCCAGCAGCTCATCGGGAGGCGCCTACGAGCAGTACTTC. Protein product: CASSSSGGAYEQYF. This chain uses TRBV5-1 with TRBJ2-7; 7 bases are shared with TRBD2. J gave up 2 bases and V 3 bases, and 5 bases lay outside the gene matches. CDR1 is SGHRS, CDR2 YFSETQ, per germline. The CDR3 consists of 14 residues.

The V gene is TRBV6-5, the J gene TRBJ2-5, with a possible D match to TRBD1 (6 bases). Judging by the DNA end, TRBJ2-7 fits better; the J call may be wrong. From germline, CDR1 is MNHEY and CDR2 SVGAGI. The CDR3 spans 13 residues. DNA of the CDR3: TGTGCCAGCAGTTCTCACAGGGTAGGCGAGCAGTACTTC. Translating it yields CASSSHRVGEQYF.

This clone occurred once. V is TRBV7-2 and J is TRBJ2-1, with a tentative D call TRBD1 (6 bases). This CDR3 contains 13 residues. Germline loops: CDR1 SGHTA, CDR2 FQGNSA. Trimming left V 4 bases short and J 8 bases short, with 12 bases between. The CDR3 nucleotides are TGTGCCAGCAGCTCCTTACAGGGCTATGAGCAGTTCTTC. Translated, it gives CASSSLQGYEQFF.

This chain uses TRBV19 with TRBJ2-6; tentative D call: TRBD2 (6 bases). The V gene's germline CDR1 is LNHDA and CDR2 SQIVND (reference sequence). The ends were cut back, 3 bases at V and 3 bases at J, with 12 bases in the middle. CDR3 size: 16 residues. This chain's CDR3 is CASSMVAGNGANVLTF. The CDR3 DNA reads as TGTGCCAGTAGTATGGTTGCGGGAAATGGGGCCAACGTCCTGACTTTC.

This clone occurred once. This chain links TRBV10-3 with TRBJ2-1, with D unclear. V was trimmed by 10 bases and J by 1 base, leaving 14 bases between them. Per germline, CDR1 ENHRY and CDR2 SYGVKD. The CDR3 covers 14 residues. The CDR3 DNA reads TGTGCCAGTCGTAGGTCGGAGTCCTACAATGAGCAGTTCTTC. Its protein is CASRRSESYNEQFF.

The chain joins TRBV2 to TRBJ1-5; no reliable D call. Trimming cost V 8 bases and J 6 bases, with 11 bases left between them. CDR1 SNHLY and CDR2 FYNNEI come from the germline V gene. The CDR3 totals 12 residues. The CDR3: CASGADGQPQHF. In nucleotides, the CDR3 is TGTGCCAGCGGCGCGGACGGTCAGCCCCAGCATTTT.

V and J are TRBV7-2 and TRBJ1-2; D is undetermined. The ends were cut back, 4 bases at V and 3 bases at J, with 15 bases in the middle. The V gene's germline CDR1 is SGHTA and CDR2 FQGNSA. This CDR3 has 15 amino acids. CDR3 coding DNA: TGTGCCAGCAGCTCCCGGACGGCAAGGGACTATGGCTACACCTTC. Amino acids: CASSSRTARDYGYTF.

This clone was observed a single time. V is TRBV11-2 and J is TRBJ2-1, with TRBD2 matching 8 bases. V was pared by 1 base and J by 3 bases, with 5 bases of the junction left unmatched. Germline CDR1 reads SGHAT; CDR2 reads FQNNGV. This CDR3 contains 16 residues. The CDR3 here is CASSLGASGLYNEQFF. For the CDR3, the DNA is TGTGCCAGCAGCTTAGGGGCTAGCGGGCTCTACAATGAGCAGTTCTTC.

The chain joins TRBV7-9 to TRBJ1-4; unclear D gene. Trimming left V 3 bases short and J 8 bases short, with 13 bases between. The CDR3 is made up of 14 amino acids. The germline V gene encodes CDR1 SEHNR and CDR2 FQNEAQ (reference sequence). CDR3 sequence reads: CASSFSGRFEKLFF. CDR3 sequence (DNA): TGTGCCAGCAGCTTCTCGGGCAGGTTCGAAAAACTGTTTTTT.

The V and J genes are TRBV5-5 and TRBJ2-7, with 7 bases aligning to TRBD2. V lost 2 bases to trimming and J lost 2 bases; unmatched junction nucleotides: 10. The CDR3 is 16 residues long. Germline values: CDR1 SGHKS, CDR2 YYEKEE (reference sequence). CDR3 sequence (DNA): TGTGCCAGCAGCTTAGGATCCAGAGCGGGACCCTACGAGCAGTACTTC. Residues: CASSLGSRAGPYEQYF.

The rearrangement links TRBV7-8 to TRBJ2-4; 7 bases align to TRBD2. CDR1 is SGHVS, CDR2 FQNEAQ, per germline. With V trimmed by 4 bases and J by 1 base, 7 bases remained unmatched. The CDR3 is made up of 16 amino acids. DNA for the CDR3: TGTGCCAGCAGCTCGGGGGGAGGTTTTGCCAAAAACATTCAGTACTTC. Amino acids: CASSSGGGFAKNIQYF.

This rearrangement joins TRBV5-8 to TRBJ1-5; 7 nucleotides match TRBD1. With V trimmed by 0 bases and J by 6 bases, 3 bases remained unmatched. The length of the CDR3 is 14 residues. Per germline, CDR1 SGHTS and CDR2 YDEGEE. CDR3 coding DNA: TGTGCCAGCAGCTTGGGACAGGGTGGTCAGCCCCAGCATTTT. Translated, it gives CASSLGQGGQPQHF.

The gene calls are TRBV19 and TRBJ1-2; the D gene is possibly TRBD1 (5 bases). The germline CDR1 and CDR2 sequences are LNHDA and SQIVND (reference sequence). The length of the CDR3 is 13 residues. Trimming took 9 bases from V and 5 from J, leaving 16 bases between them. CDR3 loop: CASAGRGKYGYTF. DNA of the CDR3: TGTGCCAGCGCCGGGAGGGGAAAATATGGCTACACCTTC.

This clone was seen a single time. This chain uses TRBV5-1 with TRBJ1-4; no reliable D call. The V end was cut by 1 base, the J end by 0 bases, with 22 bases between. This CDR3 spans 20 amino acids. Germline V gene lookup returns CDR1 SGHRS and CDR2 YFSETQ. The CDR3 bases are TGCGCCAGCAGCTTGAACGTCGCGGGCCGCCTAGTTGCAACTAATGAAAAACTGTTTTTT. Its translation is CASSLNVAGRLVATNEKLFF.

The chain links TRBV7-8 to TRBJ2-1; 14 bases align to TRBD2. Germline values: CDR1 SGHVS, CDR2 FQNEAQ. The CDR3 has 20 amino acids. With 0 bases clipped from V and 8 bases from J, the junction kept 15 bases outside the gene matches. This CDR3 reads CASSLAGTSGSIGSNDEQFF. The CDR3 region has the DNA TGTGCCAGCAGCTTAGCCGGGACTAGCGGGAGTATCGGGAGCAACGATGAGCAGTTCTTC.